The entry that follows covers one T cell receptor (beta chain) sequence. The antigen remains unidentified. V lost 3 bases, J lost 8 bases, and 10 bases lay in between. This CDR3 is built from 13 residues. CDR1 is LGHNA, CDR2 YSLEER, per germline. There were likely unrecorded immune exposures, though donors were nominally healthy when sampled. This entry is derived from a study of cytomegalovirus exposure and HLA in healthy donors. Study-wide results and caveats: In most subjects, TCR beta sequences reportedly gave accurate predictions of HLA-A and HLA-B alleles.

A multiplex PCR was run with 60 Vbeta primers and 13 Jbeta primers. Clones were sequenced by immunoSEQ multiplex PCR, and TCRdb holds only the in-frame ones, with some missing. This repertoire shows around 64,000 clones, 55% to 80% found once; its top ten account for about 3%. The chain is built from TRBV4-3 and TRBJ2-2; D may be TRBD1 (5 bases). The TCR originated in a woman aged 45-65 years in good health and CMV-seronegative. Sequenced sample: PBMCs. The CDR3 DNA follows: TGCGCCAGCAGCCAGGTACAGGCGGGGGAGCTGTTTTTT. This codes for CASSQVQAGELFF.